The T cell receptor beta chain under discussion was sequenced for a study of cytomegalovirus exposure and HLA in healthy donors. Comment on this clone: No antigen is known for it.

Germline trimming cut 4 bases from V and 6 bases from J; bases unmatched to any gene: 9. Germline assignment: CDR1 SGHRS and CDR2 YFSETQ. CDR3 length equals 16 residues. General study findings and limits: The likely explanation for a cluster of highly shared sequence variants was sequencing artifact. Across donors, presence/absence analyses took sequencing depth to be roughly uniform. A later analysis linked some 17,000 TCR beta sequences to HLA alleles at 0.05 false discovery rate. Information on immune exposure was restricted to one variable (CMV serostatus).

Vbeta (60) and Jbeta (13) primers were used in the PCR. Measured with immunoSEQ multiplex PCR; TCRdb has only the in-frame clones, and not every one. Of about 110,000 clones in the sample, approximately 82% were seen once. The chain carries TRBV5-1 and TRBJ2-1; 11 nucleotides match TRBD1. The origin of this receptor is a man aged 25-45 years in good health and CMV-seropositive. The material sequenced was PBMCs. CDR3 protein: CASSVEGQGGFNEQFF. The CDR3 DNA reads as TGCGCCAGCAGCGTAGAGGGACAGGGGGGTTTCAATGAGCAGTTCTTC. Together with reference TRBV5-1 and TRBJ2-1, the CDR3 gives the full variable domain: KAGVTQTPRYLIKTRGQQVTLSCSPISGHRSVSWYQQTPGQGLQFLFEYFSETQRNKGNFPGRFSGRQFSNSRSEMNVSTLELGDSALYLCASSVEGQGGFNEQFFGPGTRLTVL.